Described below is a single T cell receptor (beta chain) sequence and its context. Its antigen has not been determined. The record has no base qualities; no much larger clone is one base away. These data come from a study of vaccination effects on CD4 cells after COVID-19 (dated by TCRdb to between 2021 and 2022). About the study as a whole: Across the study, the median time from the second dose to post-vaccine sampling was 72 days (range 14 to 241). In both COVID-19 convalescent patients and infection-naive vaccine recipients, the study compared SARS-CoV-2 spike-specific CD4+ TCR repertoires from before mRNA vaccination with those from after it. A total of nine to ten COVID-19 convalescent patients and several SARS-CoV-2-naive healthy vaccine recipients were included in the full study. Cultures from other donors in the study were sequenced with the Oncomine TCR Beta short-read assay on an Illumina iSeq 100. The investigation overall reported the following: Limitations of the study were the small number of convalescent patients and the absence of early post-infection timepoints. Among healthy vaccine recipients, nearly all vaccine-induced clones were SARS-CoV-2 mono-reactive, and just 1 of 255 was cross-reactive with common cold coronaviruses. Both infection-induced and vaccine-induced clones contracted markedly at late post-vaccination timepoints, which is consistent with waning T cell responses.

Preparation of the library involved the immunoSEQ multiplex PCR assay. DNA from the CD4+ T cells that had been cultured and isolated underwent TCR beta CDR3 sequencing. In the original analysis: Non-productive TCR sequences were removed and reads were trimmed to the CDR3 region, keeping CDR3s of at least 7 amino acids. Antigen-specific clonotypes were identified using the MANAFEST web app by comparison of expansion in peptide wells against reference cultures. To be called positive, a clone needed expansion at FDR<0.05 compared with the reference and with all other wells, an odds ratio greater than 5, and a frequency greater than 0.1% in two replicate wells. A clonotype was defined as cross-reactive if the clonotype was significantly expanded both in SARS-CoV-2 spike wells and in at least one common cold coronavirus spike condition. Using the stringdist R package, CDR3 similarity was measured by Levenshtein distance, and unrooted trees were constructed with ape in R 3.6.1. As stored in TCRdb, this immuneACCESS dataset retains in-frame rearrangements with V and J assigned. A fraction of the clones does not appear; measured against another copy, unresolved V genes explain less than half of the discrepancy, and the remainder lacks a known reason. V, J and clone size derive from that table, while D and trimming were established from the DNA sequence. This sample gives over 25,000 clones in total; 74% of them show up just once. The top ten clonotypes cover roughly 15% of the sample.

The germline V gene encodes CDR1 LNHDA and CDR2 SQIVND (reference sequence). The CDR3 starts with the cysteine, ends with the phenylalanine, and has 14 residues. Of all the DNA, just the CDR3 is kept, 42 bases in frame from base 1. V was cut back by 6 bases and J by 1 base, leaving a gap of 12 bases between them. To identify antigen-specific CD4+ T cell clonotypes by their expansion, the ViraFEST assay first stimulated PBMC with viral peptide pools and then applied TCR sequencing. After about 10 days of culture, CD4+ T cells were isolated with the EasySep CD4+ T cell isolation kit. Each participant got two doses of an mRNA SARS-CoV-2 vaccine, either BNT162b2 or mRNA-1273. None of the healthy vaccine recipients had a prior SARS-CoV-2 infection, which was confirmed by nucleocapsid antibody tests that came back negative both before and after vaccination. About 2.1 million PBMC per well were cultured with around 10 ug/ml peptides in IMDM containing 5% human AB serum, about 9.7 IU/ml IL-2 and gentamicin. On days 3 and 7, half of the culture medium was replaced with fresh IL-2-containing medium. Each peptide stimulation condition was cultured in triplicate wells unless otherwise noted. PBMC were separated from whole blood using Ficoll-Paque Plus gradient centrifugation and were then either cryopreserved at -140C or used fresh. Overlapping peptide pools spanned the spike proteins of SARS-CoV-2 and the common cold coronaviruses HCoV-NL63, HCoV-OC43 and HCoV-229E. The QIAamp micro DNA kit was used to extract genomic DNA from the cultured CD4+ T cells.

The V and J segments used are TRBV19 and TRBJ1-1; 5 matching bases give a weak D call of TRBD1. The source was CD4+ T cells from PBMCs cultured with HCoV-229E spike peptides, collected after COVID-19 vaccination. The meaning of the sample's cell subset or site label: HCoV-229E spike overlapping peptide pool stimulation. The clonotype comes from a human donor who received a COVID-19 vaccine. In nucleotide form, the sequence is TGTGCCAGTAGCAACAGGATAACGAACACTGAAGCTTTCTTT. The encoded protein is CASSNRITNTEAFF.